These T cell receptor beta chains were read from a single sample in a study of vaccination effects on CD4 cells after COVID-19. Their target antigens are unknown. TCRdb keeps only in-frame clones here, not all; method: immunoSEQ multiplex PCR. The sample includes roughly 51,000 clones, around 74% of them seen just once. The starting material was CD4+ T cells from PBMCs cultured without peptide, obtained after COVID-19 vaccination. These TCRs come from a human donor who had a prior SARS-CoV-2 infection. The CDR3 runs from the conserved cysteine through the conserved F or W. D genes are given only for firm matches.

d_call j_call v_call cdr3_aa
. TRBJ2-2 TRBV4-3 CASSQDLWTGELFF
TRBD2 TRBJ2-3 TRBV7-2 CASSLGGRVTDTQYF
. TRBJ2-3 TRBV29-1 CSVEVQSTDTQYF
TRBD2 TRBJ2-7 TRBV3-1/TRBV3-2 CASSQRGYEQYF
. TRBJ1-1 TRBV6-2/TRBV6-3 CASSYPRDGNTEAFF
. TRBJ1-2 TRBV28 CASSLGVGAINGYTF
. TRBJ1-4 TRBV10-3 CAAQDRNEKLFF
TRBD2 TRBJ2-1 TRBV11-2 CASSSLSFPAGGPYNEQFF
TRBD1 TRBJ1-2 TRBV19 CASTLQGTNYGYTF
TRBD1 TRBJ2-7 TRBV6-5 CASRRGIGLYEQYF
. TRBJ1-2 TRBV5-8 CASSLDGPNYGYTF
TRBD2 TRBJ2-5 TRBV5-1 CASSLMTSAQGETQYF
. TRBJ2-1 TRBV11-3 CASSLDNSYNEQFF
. TRBJ2-5 TRBV7-3 CASSLLGRGETQYF
. TRBJ2-3 TRBV5-5 CASSPFSDTQYF
. TRBJ1-1 TRBV18 CASSPGSTEAFF
TRBD2 TRBJ2-7 TRBV7-2 CASSLTKREVEQYF
. TRBJ1-1 TRBV27 CASSSMEAGLTEAFF
. TRBJ1-1 TRBV30 CAWRLRPGLRGGLGTEAFF
TRBD1 TRBJ2-7 TRBV20-1 CSASDRDYEQYF
TRBD1 TRBJ1-5 TRBV27 CASGPTGEDQPQHF
TRBD1 TRBJ2-7 TRBV5-5 CASSSPGRTGREQYF
. TRBJ1-1 TRBV14 CASSLAIGGPTEAFF
TRBD2 TRBJ2-1 TRBV18 CASSFTAGTSGHNEQFF
. TRBJ2-7 TRBV7-9 CASTSAGPYEQYF
. TRBJ2-7 TRBV5-1 CASSLDQGNYYEQYF
. TRBJ1-2 TRBV18 CASSPGIGFEGYTF
. TRBJ2-1 TRBV6-5 CASILGVGSGEQFF
. TRBJ2-7 TRBV7-2 CASSFGAGPYEQYF
. TRBJ2-3 TRBV5-1 CASSLSDTQYF
TRBD1 TRBJ2-2 TRBV5-1 CASSWGTENTGELFF
TRBD1 TRBJ2-2 TRBV2 CASMGQGYTGELFF
. TRBJ2-7 TRBV21-1 CASSPQGQGYEQYF
. TRBJ1-3 TRBV6-5 CASSRLDGNTIYF
. TRBJ2-3 TRBV6-1 CASSEVYMDF
TRBD1 TRBJ1-3 TRBV19 CASSTTGTGRNTIYF
. TRBJ2-5 TRBV5-5 CASSLYQVWETQYF
. TRBJ1-2 TRBV28 CASSQTPDYYGYTF
TRBD2 TRBJ2-7 TRBV5-4 CASSPGATSGITYEQYF
TRBD2 TRBJ2-7 TRBV5-1 CASSLLAGVREQYF
TRBD2 TRBJ2-3 TRBV4-2 CASSQDGVAGGTDTQYF
. TRBJ2-5 TRBV7-2 CASSPRDRQETQYF
. TRBJ2-5 TRBV18 CASSPRGPPDETQYF